Listed below are T cell receptor beta chains from one sample, sequenced in a study of blood T cell repertoires in COVID-19. TCRdb's table, derived via immunoSEQ multiplex PCR, lists solely in-frame clones and lacks some. The data show around 240,000 clones, more than 65% seen once. The sequencing input was peripheral blood. The receptors were gathered from a woman aged 40 to 50 who had recovered from COVID-19. The CDR3 runs from the conserved cysteine through the conserved F or W. Fields, in order: V gene, J gene, D gene, clone size, CDR3 protein, CDR3 DNA. The D gene is left open where the match is weak. Rows give clone size only sometimes, using once, few, many, or a class for an expanded clone.

>TRBV4-1|TRBJ1-6|.|.
CASSQEWRGRRDSPLHF
TGCGCCAGCAGCCAAGAGTGGAGGGGCCGAAGGGATTCACCCCTCCACTTT
>TRBV9|TRBJ1-1|.|.
CASSVAGGGTEAFF
TGTGCCAGCAGCGTAGCTGGGGGGGGAACTGAAGCTTTCTTT
>TRBV11-3|TRBJ2-3|TRBD1|.
CASSSGQARTTDTQYF
TGTGCCAGCAGTTCCGGACAGGCCAGGACCACAGATACGCAGTATTTT
>TRBV19|TRBJ1-2|TRBD1|once
CASTPGQMDLYGYTF
TGTGCCAGTACCCCGGGACAGATGGACCTATATGGCTACACCTTC
>TRBV5-1|TRBJ2-3|TRBD1|.
CASSLEVDRDTDTQYF
TGCGCCAGCAGCTTGGAGGTCGACAGGGACACAGATACGCAGTATTTT
>TRBV7-2|TRBJ2-3|.|.
CASSPVTDTQYF
TGTGCCAGCAGCCCCGTCACAGATACGCAGTATTTT
>TRBV6-5|TRBJ1-5|.|once
CASSPDRFDQPQHF
TGTGCCAGCAGTCCGGACAGATTTGATCAGCCCCAGCATTTT
>TRBV5-4|TRBJ2-5|TRBD2|.
CASSPRTSGEETQYF
TGTGCCAGCAGCCCCAGGACTAGCGGGGAAGAGACCCAGTACTTC
>TRBV10-3|TRBJ1-3|.|.
CAISPTVSGNTIYF
TGTGCCATCAGCCCGACAGTCTCTGGAAACACCATATATTTT
>TRBV28|TRBJ1-2|.|.
CASSLWTESYGYTF
TGTGCCAGCAGTTTATGGACAGAGAGCTATGGCTACACCTTC
>TRBV14|TRBJ1-6|TRBD1|once
CASSQGQGNSPLHF
TGTGCCAGCAGCCAGGGACAGGGGAATTCACCCCTCCACTTT
>TRBV18|TRBJ1-4|TRBD1|.
CASSPGTENEKLFF
TGTGCCAGCTCACCCGGGACAGAGAATGAAAAACTGTTTTTT
>TRBV7-9|TRBJ1-5|.|.
CASSGAGEPQHF
TGTGCCAGCAGCGGAGCAGGGGAGCCCCAGCATTTT
>TRBV27|TRBJ2-3|TRBD2|.
CASSLSLAGGFSF
TGTGCCAGCAGTTTATCACTAGCGGGGGGCTTTTCTTTT
>TRBV4-3|TRBJ2-6|.|.
CASRKQVSGANVLTF
TGCGCCAGCAGGAAACAGGTCTCTGGGGCCAACGTCCTGACTTTC
>TRBV9|TRBJ2-1|TRBD2|.
CASSAILSGGVYNEQFF
TGTGCCAGCAGCGCCATCCTAAGCGGGGGGGTGTACAATGAGCAGTTCTTC
>TRBV4-3|TRBJ2-3|TRBD2|.
CASSQDSLGPRAGGITDTQYF
TGCGCCAGCAGCCAAGATTCTCTGGGCCCGCGGGCGGGGGGTATTACAGATACGCAGTATTTT
>TRBV6-4|TRBJ1-1|.|.
CASSAGQNTEAFF
TGTGCCAGCAGTGCGGGACAGAACACTGAAGCTTTCTTT
>TRBV27|TRBJ1-2|.|.
CASSLSPNYGYTF
TGTGCCAGCAGTTTATCCCCTAATTATGGCTACACCTTC
>TRBV11-1|TRBJ2-3|.|few
CASSFSYPDTQYF
TGTGCCAGCAGCTTTTCTTATCCAGATACGCAGTATTTT
>TRBV6-6|TRBJ2-3|.|once
CASRPRQGGTDTQYF
TGTGCCAGCAGACCGCGGCAGGGCGGCACAGATACGCAGTATTTT
>TRBV5-4|TRBJ1-5|.|few
CASSLAGGEPQHF
TGTGCCAGCAGCTTGGCCGGGGGAGAGCCCCAGCATTTT
>TRBV7-9|TRBJ1-6|.|.
CASSLGTQNNSPLHF
TGTGCCAGCAGCTTAGGGACACAAAATAATTCACCCCTCCACTTT
>TRBV4-3|TRBJ1-3|TRBD1|.
CASSQTLTGVGNTIYF
TGCGCCAGCAGCCAAACCCTGACAGGGGTCGGAAACACCATATATTTT
>TRBV19|TRBJ2-1|TRBD2|.
CASSIPAGVSSYNEQFF
TGTGCCAGTAGTATACCAGCGGGGGTCAGCTCCTACAATGAGCAGTTCTTC
>TRBV29-1|TRBJ1-4|.|.
CSAQAGVTNEKLFF
TGCAGCGCCCAAGCGGGGGTAACTAATGAAAAACTGTTTTTT
>TRBV7-8|TRBJ2-2|.|.
CASSLSPGGSHSGELFF
TGTGCCAGCAGCTTAAGTCCGGGTGGTAGCCATTCGGGGGAGCTGTTTTTT
>TRBV11-3|TRBJ1-4|.|.
CASSLGHLEDSLGEKLFF
TGTGCCAGCAGCTTAGGCCACTTAGAGGACAGCCTCGGAGAAAAACTGTTTTTT